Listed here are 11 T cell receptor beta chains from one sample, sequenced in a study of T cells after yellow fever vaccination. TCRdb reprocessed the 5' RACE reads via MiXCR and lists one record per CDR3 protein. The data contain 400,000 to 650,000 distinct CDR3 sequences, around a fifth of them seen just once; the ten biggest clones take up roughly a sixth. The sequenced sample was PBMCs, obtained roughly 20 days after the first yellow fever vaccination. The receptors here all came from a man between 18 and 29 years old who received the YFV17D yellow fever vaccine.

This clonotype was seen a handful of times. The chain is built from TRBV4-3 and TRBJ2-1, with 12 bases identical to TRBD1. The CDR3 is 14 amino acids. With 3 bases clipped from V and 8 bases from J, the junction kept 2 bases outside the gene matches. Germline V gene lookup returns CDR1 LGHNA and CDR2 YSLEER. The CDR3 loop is CASSQGQGAHEQFF. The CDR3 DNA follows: TGCGCCAGCAGCCAGGGACAGGGGGCACATGAGCAGTTCTTC.

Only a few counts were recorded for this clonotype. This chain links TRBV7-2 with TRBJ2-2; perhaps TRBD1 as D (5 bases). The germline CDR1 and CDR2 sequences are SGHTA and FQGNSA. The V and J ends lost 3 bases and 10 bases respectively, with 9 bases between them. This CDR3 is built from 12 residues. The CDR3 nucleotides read TGTGCCAGCAGCTTTCAGGGCACGGAGCTGTTTTTT. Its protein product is CASSFQGTELFF.

CDR3 region: CAIRVNTGGANTGELFF. The CDR3 region has the DNA TGTGCCATCAGAGTTAATACGGGGGGCGCGAACACCGGGGAGCTGTTTTTT. This chain connects TRBV10-3 to TRBJ2-2; a weak D match, TRBD2 (7 bases). The CDR3 loop spans 17 amino acids. V lost 6 bases, J lost 0 bases, and 17 bases lay in between. The germline V gene has CDR1 ENHRY and CDR2 SYGVKD.

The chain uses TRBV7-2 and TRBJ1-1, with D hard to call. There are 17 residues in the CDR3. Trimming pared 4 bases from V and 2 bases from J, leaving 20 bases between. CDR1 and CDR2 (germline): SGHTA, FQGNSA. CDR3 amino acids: CASSSRGSVPFNTEAFF. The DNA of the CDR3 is TGTGCCAGCAGCTCCCGTGGGTCGGTACCTTTTAACACTGAAGCTTTCTTT.

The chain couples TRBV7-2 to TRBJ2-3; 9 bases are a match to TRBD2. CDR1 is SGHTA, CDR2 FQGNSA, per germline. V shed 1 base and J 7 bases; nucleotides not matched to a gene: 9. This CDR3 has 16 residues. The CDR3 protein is CASSLVFGGGVNTQYF. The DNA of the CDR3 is TGTGCCAGCAGCTTAGTATTTGGCGGGGGGGTGAATACGCAGTATTTT.

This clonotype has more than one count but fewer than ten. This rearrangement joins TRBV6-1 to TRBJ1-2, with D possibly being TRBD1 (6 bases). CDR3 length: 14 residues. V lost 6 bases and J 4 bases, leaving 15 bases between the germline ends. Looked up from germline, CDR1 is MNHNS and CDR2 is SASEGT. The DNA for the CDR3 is TGTGCCAGCAGCATCAGGGGCCCCCGCTATGGCTACACCTTC. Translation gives CASSIRGPRYGYTF.

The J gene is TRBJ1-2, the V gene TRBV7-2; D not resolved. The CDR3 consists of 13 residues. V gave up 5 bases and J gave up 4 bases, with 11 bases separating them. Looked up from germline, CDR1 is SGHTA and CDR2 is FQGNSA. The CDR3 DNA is TGTGCCAGCAGCCCCCCGACCTCCTATGGCTACACCTTC. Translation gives CASSPPTSYGYTF.

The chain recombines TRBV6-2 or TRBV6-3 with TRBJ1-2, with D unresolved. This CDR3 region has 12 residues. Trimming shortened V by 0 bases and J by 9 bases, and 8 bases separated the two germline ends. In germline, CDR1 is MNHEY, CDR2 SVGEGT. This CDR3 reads CASSYSRRSYTF. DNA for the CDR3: TGTGCCAGCAGTTACTCGAGACGGAGCTACACCTTC.

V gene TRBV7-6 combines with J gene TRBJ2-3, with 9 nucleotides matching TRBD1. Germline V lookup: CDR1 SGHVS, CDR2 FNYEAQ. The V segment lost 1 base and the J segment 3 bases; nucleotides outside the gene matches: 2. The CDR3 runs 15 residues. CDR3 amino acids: CASSLGGQGTDTQYF. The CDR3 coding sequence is TGTGCCAGCAGCTTAGGGGGACAGGGTACAGATACGCAGTATTTT.

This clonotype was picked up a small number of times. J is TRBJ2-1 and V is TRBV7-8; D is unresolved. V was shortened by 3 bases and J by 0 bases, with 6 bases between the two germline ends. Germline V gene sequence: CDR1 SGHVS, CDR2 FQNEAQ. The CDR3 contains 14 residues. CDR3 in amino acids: CASSLGISYNEQFF. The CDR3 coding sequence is TGTGCCAGCAGCTTGGGGATCTCCTACAATGAGCAGTTCTTC. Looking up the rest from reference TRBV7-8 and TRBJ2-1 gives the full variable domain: GAGVSQSPRYKVAKRGQDVALRCDPISGHVSLFWYQQALGQGPEFLTYFQNEAQLDKSGLPSDRFFAERPEGSVSTLKIQRTQQEDSAVYLCASSLGISYNEQFFGPGTRLTVL.

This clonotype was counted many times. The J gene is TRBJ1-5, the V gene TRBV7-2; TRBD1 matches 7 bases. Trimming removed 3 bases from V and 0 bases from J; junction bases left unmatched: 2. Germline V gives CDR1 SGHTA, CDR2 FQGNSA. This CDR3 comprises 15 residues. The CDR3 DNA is TGTGCCAGCAGCTTCGGACAGGCTAGCAATCAGCCCCAGCATTTT. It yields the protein CASSFGQASNQPQHF.